This TCR beta chain comes out of a study of identical twins. TCRdb re-called the 5' RACE reads with MiXCR, one entry per CDR3 protein. The table lists about 530,000 distinct CDR3 sequences, about a fifth of them singletons. J lost 8 bases, V lost 3 bases, and 9 bases had no gene match. CDR1 is DFQATT and CDR2 is SNEGSKA in the germline V gene (reference sequence). This CDR3 contains 14 residues. This same sample was also taken into another study, of yellow fever vaccine responses in identical twins.

Sequencing input: CD4+ T cells sorted from blood. The TCR was taken from a woman aged 18 to 35 in good health. The chain recombines TRBV20-1 with TRBJ1-2, with 10 bases identical to TRBD1. CDR3 bases: TGCAGTGCTAGGACCTCCGGGACAGGGGACGGCTACACCTTC. Translating gives CSARTSGTGDGYTF.